This TCR beta chain was sequenced in a study of siplizumab effects on memory and regulatory T cells. Study findings and constraints: Significant reduction of alloreactive sequences traceable to unstimulated CD4+ memory cells was observed with siplizumab.

The CDR3 runs to 12 residues. Trimming took 7 bases from V and 0 from J, leaving 6 bases between them. CDR1 and CDR2 (germline): SNHLY, FYNNEI. As for this clone: What it binds is not known.

Per individual sample, about 97,000 TCR templates were assayed. TCRdb keeps only in-frame clones here, not all; method: immunoSEQ multiplex PCR. The sample lists tens of thousands of clones; 75% to 95% were seen once. The rearrangement uses TRBV2 and TRBJ1-1, with D hard to call. The sequenced sample consisted of CD8+ T cells sorted from blood. This receptor was taken from a human donor in good health. The CDR3 region is CASNGLNTEAFF. Here the CDR3 DNA reads TGTGCCAGCAATGGGCTGAACACTGAAGCTTTCTTT.